The 28 T cell receptor beta chains below all came from one sample that was sequenced in a study of PD-L1 blockade in urothelial cancer (dated by TCRdb to about 2017). Library creation used the immunoSEQ multiplex PCR assay. The table comes from immuneACCESS by way of TCRdb, which keeps in-frame sequences with V and J called. Part of the clones is missing from these tables; in studies checked, under half for an unresolved V gene and the rest for unknown reasons. The sample data list under 130,000 clones, and 70% to 90% of these were observed just once. The ten largest clonotypes hold about 2.3% of the sample. This sample comprised PBMCs, obtained around atezolizumab (anti-PD-L1) treatment. These TCRs come from a man in his fifties with urothelial cancer.

Remarks on this clone: Other DNA variants within this sample encode the same CDR3. The chain couples TRBV27 to TRBJ1-6, with 8 bases aligning to TRBD1. The trim removed 5 bases at V and 6 bases at J, leaving 3 bases unmatched. Per the germline V gene, CDR1 is MNHEY and CDR2 is SMNVEV (reference sequence). This CDR3 has 14 residues. The CDR3 region is CASSLDRGNSPLHF. The CDR3 DNA reads TGTGCCAGCAGTCTCGACAGGGGTAATTCACCCCTCCACTTT.

This chain joins TRBV6-1 and TRBJ2-4; D remains unclear. This CDR3 has 12 residues. V was cut by 2 bases and J by 5 bases, with 4 bases left in between. Germline V CDR1 and CDR2: MNHNS, SASEGT. The CDR3 is CASSELENIQYF. In DNA form, the CDR3 reads TGTGCCAGCAGTGAACTAGAAAACATTCAGTACTTC.

The CDR3 DNA reads TGTGCCTGGGGTCTGGAGCGACGGAGTGGCTACACCTTC. Its translation: CAWGLERRSGYTF. The chain links TRBV30 to TRBJ1-2; D call uncertain. The germline V and J ends were trimmed by 5 bases and 7 bases, with 17 bases remaining between them. CDR3 size: 13 residues. Germline lookup yields CDR1 GTSNPN and CDR2 SVGIG (reference sequence).

This clone has just one count. The junction departs from the called germline gene at one end, perhaps through a read error. The gene calls are TRBV7-7 and TRBJ2-2; 7 bases are a match to TRBD1. The CDR3 covers 14 residues. From germline, CDR1 is SSHAT and CDR2 FNYEAQ (reference sequence). CDR3 DNA: TGTGCTAGCAGCAGGGACAGAAACACCGGGGAGCTGTTTTTT. It is translated as CASSRDRNTGELFF.

This chain uses TRBV18 with TRBJ1-5; a weak D match, TRBD1 (6 bases). This CDR3 has 15 residues. CDR1 and CDR2 (germline): KGHSH, LQKENI. Trimming cost V 3 bases and J 3 bases, with 12 bases left between them. CDR3 loop: CASSPLSGANQPQHF. CDR3 bases: TGTGCCAGCTCACCGCTCTCAGGGGCCAATCAGCCCCAGCATTTT.

The chain combines TRBV6-1 with TRBJ1-5; the D is unclear. Germline V gives CDR1 MNHNS, CDR2 SASEGT. V dropped 5 bases and J dropped 2 bases, with 7 bases sitting between them. The CDR3 totals 13 residues. The CDR3 DNA reads as TGTGCCAGCAGTAGGGAGGGCAATCAGCCCCAGCATTTT. This codes for CASSREGNQPQHF.

V usage is TRBV28 and J usage is TRBJ2-7; 7 positions match TRBD1. The CDR3 covers 12 residues. Germline values: CDR1 MDHEN, CDR2 SYDVKM. The CDR3 loop reads CGSGTVAYEQYF. The CDR3 DNA sequence: TGTGGCTCCGGGACAGTAGCCTACGAGCAGTACTTC.

The chain employs TRBV6-1 and TRBJ2-4; 15 bases agree with TRBD2. The CDR3 contains 14 residues. CDR1 and CDR2 (germline): MNHNS, SASEGT. Trimming removed 10 bases from V and 5 bases from J; junction bases left unmatched: 3. CDR3 bases: TGTGCCACCAGGACTAGCGGGAGGGAAAACATTCAGTACTTC. Protein product: CATRTSGRENIQYF.

This rearrangement joins TRBV30 to TRBJ1-3, with 7 bases that match TRBD1. The V gene's germline CDR1 is GTSNPN and CDR2 SVGIG (reference sequence). J gave up 0 bases and V 4 bases, and 3 bases lay outside the gene matches. This CDR3 has 14 amino acids. CDR3 sequence reads: CAWMTGPSGNTIYF. DNA of the CDR3: TGTGCCTGGATGACAGGGCCCTCTGGAAACACCATATATTTT.

The CDR3 sequence is CASSLSSGSPYEQYF. The CDR3 DNA follows: TGCGCCAGCAGCTTGTCGAGCGGGAGCCCCTACGAGCAGTACTTC. The V and J genes are TRBV5-1 and TRBJ2-7; 8 bases are shared with TRBD2. Germline V lookup: CDR1 SGHRS, CDR2 YFSETQ. The ends lost 1 base at V and 2 bases at J; junction bases unmatched: 5. The CDR3 loop spans 15 amino acids.

The J gene is TRBJ2-7, the V gene TRBV2, with D possibly matching TRBD1 (5 bases). Germline-derived CDR1 and CDR2 are SNHLY and FYNNEI. V lost 3 bases, J lost 4 bases, and 16 bases lay in between. The CDR3 is made up of 15 amino acids. The CDR3 coding sequence is TGTGCCAGCAGTGAGTCAGGGCGGTCCCCTTACGAGCAGTACTTC. This encodes CASSESGRSPYEQYF.

V usage is TRBV4-1 and J usage is TRBJ2-7; 8 nucleotides align to TRBD2. The CDR3 is made up of 16 amino acids. Looked up from germline, CDR1 is MGHRA and CDR2 is YSYEKL. V gave up 0 bases and J gave up 3 bases; unmatched junction bases: 7. The CDR3 bases are TGCGCCAGCAGCCAAGAGTCACACGGGAGGGTCTACGAGCAGTACTTC. Translating it yields CASSQESHGRVYEQYF.

This rearrangement joins TRBV28 to TRBJ2-4; TRBD1 might be the D (5 bases). V was clipped by 5 bases and J by 2 bases, with 13 bases between them. The CDR3 loop spans 15 amino acids. Germline V gene lookup returns CDR1 MDHEN and CDR2 SYDVKM. In DNA, the CDR3 is TGTGCCAGCAGTAGACAGTGGAAAACCAAAAACATTCAGTACTTC. Translated, it gives CASSRQWKTKNIQYF.

This rearrangement joins TRBV2 to TRBJ2-1, with 8 nucleotides matching TRBD2. CDR3 size: 14 residues. The V gene end was trimmed by 6 bases and the J gene end by 3 bases; junction bases not matched to a gene: 4. Germline V gives CDR1 SNHLY, CDR2 FYNNEI. The DNA of the CDR3 is TGTGCCAGCAGCAGCGGGAGCGGCTACAATGAGCAGTTCTTC. Protein sequence: CASSSGSGYNEQFF.

The chain has TRBV2 and TRBJ2-2, with 7 bases that match TRBD2. This CDR3 region has 13 residues. Germline CDR1 is SNHLY and CDR2 is FYNNEI. Losses at the gene ends were 5 bases for V and 7 bases for J; bases not matched to a gene: 4. CDR3: CASSQERGGELFF. CDR3 nucleotides: TGTGCCAGCAGTCAGGAGCGGGGCGGGGAGCTGTTTTTT.

The gene calls are TRBV28 and TRBJ1-1; 7 nucleotides line up with TRBD1. The V and J ends lost 4 bases and 4 bases, in that order; junction bases with no gene match: 6. In germline, CDR1 is MDHEN, CDR2 SYDVKM. The length of the CDR3 is 14 residues. CDR3 region: CASSSQSGGTEAFF. In DNA form, the CDR3 reads TGTGCCAGCAGTTCGCAGTCAGGGGGCACTGAAGCTTTCTTT.

In this sample, this clone turned up a few times. The chain has TRBV11-2 and TRBJ2-1; no clear D. V was trimmed by 7 bases and J by 0 bases, leaving 10 bases between them. The V gene's germline CDR1 is SGHAT and CDR2 FQNNGV. The CDR3 is 14 residues long. Written as DNA, the CDR3 is TGTGCCAGCACTGAGATGAGCTCCTACAATGAGCAGTTCTTC. Protein product: CASTEMSSYNEQFF.

The V call is TRBV6-5, the J call TRBJ2-5; D is possibly TRBD1 (5 bases). The CDR3 contains 14 residues. Trimming cost V 6 bases and J 4 bases, with 15 bases left between them. Germline values: CDR1 MNHEY, CDR2 SVGAGI. In DNA, the CDR3 is TGTGCCAGCAGATCGACAGTCGCCGGAGAGACCCAGTACTTC. It specifies CASRSTVAGETQYF.

The V and J genes are TRBV30 and TRBJ1-2; 7 nucleotides line up with TRBD1. CDR3 length equals 14 residues. After removal of 4 bases from V and 6 bases from J, the junction contained 11 bases not matched to a gene. Looked up from germline, CDR1 is GTSNPN and CDR2 is SVGIG (reference sequence). This CDR3 is CAWTRWETGHGYTF. In DNA form, the CDR3 reads TGTGCCTGGACCCGATGGGAGACAGGGCATGGCTACACCTTC.

This chain links TRBV2 with TRBJ2-5, with D perhaps TRBD1 (5 bases). The DNA end lines up better with TRBJ2-7; the J call may be wrong. The germline V gene has CDR1 SNHLY and CDR2 FYNNEI. This CDR3 has 13 residues. The CDR3 nucleotides are TGTGCCAGCAGTATTGAGCAGGGCCACGAGCAGTACTTC. It is translated as CASSIEQGHEQYF.

The V call is TRBV7-3, the J call TRBJ2-3; 11 bases fit TRBD2. Germline trimming cut 4 bases from V and 6 bases from J; bases unmatched to any gene: 6. CDR1 and CDR2 (germline): SGHTA, FQGTGA. This CDR3 is 15 amino acids long. Here the CDR3 reads CASSSTSGTSDTQYF. CDR3 coding DNA: TGTGCCAGCAGCTCGACTAGCGGGACCTCGGATACGCAGTATTTT. The full variable domain, rest sourced from reference TRBV7-3 and TRBJ2-3, is GAGVSQTPSNKVTEKGKYVELRCDPISGHTALYWYRQSLGQGPEFLIYFQGTGAADDSGLPNDRFFAVRPEGSVSTLKIQRTERGDSAVYLCASSSTSGTSDTQYFGPGTRLTVL.

The chain joins TRBV7-9 to TRBJ1-4, with unresolved D. Germline V gene data show CDR1 as SEHNR and CDR2 as FQNEAQ (reference sequence). Trimming stripped 4 bases from V and 2 bases from J, with 11 bases between. The CDR3 has 15 amino acids. The CDR3 spells CASSSVRGTNEKLFF. The CDR3 DNA follows: TGTGCCAGCAGCTCCGTCCGAGGTACTAATGAAAAACTGTTTTTT.

V usage is TRBV30 and J usage is TRBJ1-5; no definite D call. V was clipped by 5 bases and J by 7 bases, with 12 bases between them. Per the germline V gene, CDR1 is GTSNPN and CDR2 is SVGIG (reference sequence). The CDR3 has 12 residues. The CDR3 region is CAWEDTGQPQHF. The DNA for the CDR3 is TGTGCCTGGGAAGATACGGGGCAGCCCCAGCATTTT. Full variable domain (rest looked up from reference TRBV30 and TRBJ1-5): SQTIHQWPATLVQPVGSPLSLECTVEGTSNPNLYWYRQAAGRGLQLLFYSVGIGQISSEVPQNLSASRPQDRQFILSSKKLLLSDSGFYLCAWEDTGQPQHFGDGTRLSIL.

The genes are TRBV9 and TRBJ2-7; perhaps TRBD2 as D (5 bases). Trimming stripped 4 bases from V and 5 bases from J, with 22 bases between. CDR1 is SGDLS, CDR2 YYNGEE, per germline. The CDR3 loop spans 16 amino acids. This CDR3 is CASSPPPVGATHEQYF. The CDR3 nucleotides are TGTGCCAGCAGCCCTCCCCCGGTGGGAGCGACCCACGAGCAGTACTTC.

The chain has TRBV27 and TRBJ2-4; no definite D call. The germline V gene has CDR1 MNHEY and CDR2 SMNVEV (reference sequence). Trimming shortened V by 1 base and J by 0 bases, and 7 bases separated the two germline ends. The CDR3 length is 15 residues. The CDR3 reads CASSLFRLAKNIQYF. CDR3 DNA sequence: TGTGCCAGCAGTTTATTCAGGTTAGCCAAAAACATTCAGTACTTC.

This clone has a handful of counts. The V and J genes are TRBV2 and TRBJ2-1; tentative D call: TRBD2 (6 bases). This CDR3 is 13 amino acids long. Trimming took off 8 bases at V and 8 bases at J, with 16 bases between the two ends. From germline, CDR1 is SNHLY and CDR2 FYNNEI. The CDR3 nucleotides are TGTGCCAGCCCCAGCCCGGGACTCGATGAGCAGTTCTTC. Its protein is CASPSPGLDEQFF.

The chain has TRBV7-9 and TRBJ2-1, with TRBD1 matching over 8 bases. V trimming: 5 bases; J trimming: 1 base; junction bases outside the gene matches: 4. This CDR3 has 15 residues. Germline V gene data show CDR1 as SEHNR and CDR2 as FQNEAQ (reference sequence). CDR3 coding DNA: TGTGCCAGCAGCCGCCGACAGGGGTCCTACAATGAGCAGTTCTTC. This codes for CASSRRQGSYNEQFF.

The chain couples TRBV27 to TRBJ2-2; 11 bases are a match to TRBD2. Unmatched junction bases numbered 0, after V lost 0 bases and J lost 3 bases. Per the germline V gene, CDR1 is MNHEY and CDR2 is SMNVEV (reference sequence). The CDR3 runs 16 residues. CDR3 in DNA: TGTGCCAGCAGTTTATCTAGCGGGAGGGACACCGGGGAGCTGTTTTTT. Amino acids: CASSLSSGRDTGELFF.